This T cell receptor beta chain was captured in a study of brain T cells in children with intractable seizures. Study outcomes and limitations: Pre- and post-surgery blood differed in depth, so pre-surgery absences may be undersampling. HCMV serostatus was not known, and viral specificity came from CDR3 similarity only.

Germline V gene data show CDR1 as MNHEY and CDR2 as SVGEGT. CDR3 size: 15 residues. The V end lost 6 bases, the J end lost 6 bases, and 17 bases lay between the germline ends. A word on this clone: Its target is not known.

Only in-frame clones appear in the TCRdb table, and some are missing; sequencing was by immunoSEQ multiplex PCR. The sample gives 50,000 to 80,000 clones, roughly 95% of which show up once; 0.35% to 0.4% is in the top ten. Sequencing was limited to surgery cases with top T cell transcript signatures in brain tissue. Patients received at least one anti-epileptic drug before surgery. The chain couples TRBV6-2 or TRBV6-3 to TRBJ2-2; D gene uncertain. This TCR was sampled from a boy under two years old with focal cortical dysplasia and intractable seizures. This specimen consisted of peripheral blood, obtained at surgery. CDR3 bases: TGTGCCAGCAGCCCCCTTTTGGGATCAGCCGGGGAGCTGTTTTTT. It translates to CASSPLLGSAGELFF.